This T cell receptor beta chain was captured in a study of T cells in Graves' hyperthyroidism and ophthalmopathy. Researchers defined stable Graves' hyperthyroidism as no ophthalmopathy progression within 18 months. In patients aged 18 to 65, hyperthyroidism was newly diagnosed, with duration under 2 months. Diagnoses rested on clinical symptoms, serum thyroxine and TRAb, thyroid ultrasound and orbital computed tomography. This clonotype was seen ten or more times. The target antigen is unknown. Researchers amplified the TCR beta CDR3 regions from RNA transcripts. The HTBI primer set was used in a first-round RT-PCR of the TCR CDR3. TCRdb re-called the multiplex PCR reads with MiXCR, one entry per CDR3 protein. The sample records under 350,000 distinct CDR3 sequences, 15% to 20% being singletons. The CDR3 loop spans 12 amino acids. CDR1 and CDR2 (germline): MNHNS, SASEGT. V shed 6 bases and J shed 4 bases, with 10 bases lying between them.

Overall study findings and caveats: Also found in blood were most expanded thyroid clonotypes above 0.001.

The gene calls are TRBV6-1 and TRBJ2-7; D is perhaps TRBD1 (5 bases). Input material: blood. This TCR was sampled from a woman between 45 and 65 years old with Graves' hyperthyroidism. CDR3: CASSGQGYEQYF. The CDR3 DNA sequence: TGTGCCAGCAGCGGCCAGGGATACGAGCAGTACTTC.